The text below deals with one T cell receptor (beta chain). No cognate antigen has been identified for it. Base qualities are not recorded, but no much larger clone differs from it by a single base. According to the germline V gene (reference sequence), CDR1 reads MNHEY and CDR2 reads SMNVEV. The cysteine opens and the phenylalanine closes a CDR3 of 13 amino acids. CDR3 DNA is the only sequence kept; it has 39 bases, read in frame from the first base. Trimming takes 3 bases from V and 3 bases from J, and the germline ends sit 8 bases apart. Sequencing instrument: Illumina NovaSeq 6000. Synthesis of TCR cDNA relied on 5'RACE template switching, a step that introduced a universal primer site along with unique molecular identifiers. Priming for cDNA synthesis came from both the TCR alpha and TCR beta constant segments. Two PCR steps were used to amplify libraries, with sample barcodes and sequencing adapters being added in the second step. Sequencing of libraries was done on Illumina HiSeq 2500 (2x100 bp) or NovaSeq (2x150 bp). The paper's data handling went like this. Demultiplexing of reads and collapsing into UMI consensus sequences were performed with MIGEC, and V(D)J alignment was carried out with MiXCR. Using edgeR on replicate PBMC samples, clonotypes were called vaccine-responding if FDR was below 0.01 and the log2 fold change was above 5 up to day 15. Each bulk clonotype was labeled CD4 or CD8 based on which sequenced repertoire, CD4 or CD8, contained the clonotype at higher abundance. TCRdb trimmed the raw reads at Q25, called clones with MiXCR and kept productive beta chains. Identical CDR3 proteins give one entry, which carries the most common genes and DNA. TCRdb assigned the V and J calls; the authors' analysis was not used. Here the sample has approximately 450,000 distinct CDR3 sequences; around 19% occur a single time. 15% to 20% of the sample is held by the ten biggest clonotypes.

These data come from a study of T cells after yellow fever vaccination (dated by TCRdb to about 2019). For context, the study as a whole: Libraries from fractions with low cell numbers were prepared with the SMART-Seq v4 Ultra Low Input RNA kit. To follow T-cell clones before and after both primary and booster YFV17D yellow fever vaccination, bulk TCR alpha and beta repertoires underwent longitudinal sequencing. Two healthy male donors made up the cohort, one aged 18 to 29 years and the other aged 30 to 40 years. Blood samples were taken at several timepoints before and after primary and secondary immunization, and bulk PBMC replicates and cell subsets were isolated.

The treatment or condition label of this sample denotes: live attenuated yellow fever vaccine strain. At each blood-draw timepoint, two biological replicates of bulk PBMCs were obtained. A standard Ficoll-Paque protocol was used to isolate PBMCs from peripheral blood. RNA was extracted with TriZol from bulk PBMCs, CD4 and CD8 fractions, and dextramer-positive and dextramer-negative fractions. The investigation overall reported the following: Only a couple of donors were included in the study, so the extent to which the findings can be generalized is limited. A small share of clonotypes was detected in both CD4 and CD8 compartments, with the overlap likely arising from convergent recombination. Compared with the primary T-cell response, the secondary T-cell response was weaker but faster, peaking on day 5 rather than day 15. FACS-sorted repertoires could contain abundant contaminating clonotypes from the bulk population, so computational filtering was required. Most clones expanded after primary vaccination (about 95% of CD4 and roughly 91% of CD8) were re-detected after the booster, suggesting that broad memory maintenance occurred.

The TCR sequence derives from a man younger than 30 who received the YFV17D yellow fever vaccine. This chain joins TRBV27 to TRBJ1-1; too little of a D gene remains to name it. Sequences were derived from PBMCs, sampled before the yellow fever booster vaccination. This receptor carries the CDR3 CASSLIAYTEAFF. The base sequence is TGTGCCAGCAGTTTGATAGCCTACACTGAAGCTTTCTTT.